The rows below give T cell receptor beta chains drawn from one sample of a study of T cells in Graves' hyperthyroidism and ophthalmopathy. Using its own MiXCR run on the multiplex PCR reads, TCRdb lists one record per CDR3 protein. The sample gives about 610,000 distinct CDR3 sequences, approximately 15% of which show up once; less than 3.5% is in the top ten. The sample was blood. All receptors come from a woman aged 35 to 49 with Graves' ophthalmopathy. The CDR3 runs from the conserved cysteine through the conserved F or W. The D gene is left open where the match is weak. Rows give clone size only sometimes, using once, few, many, or a class for an expanded clone.

d_gene: TRBD2
j_gene: TRBJ2-3
abundance: NA
v_gene: TRBV5-1
CDR3nt: TGCGCCAGCAGCCCCCAGACTAGCGGGGGATTCACAGATACGCAGTATTTT
CDR3aa: CASSPQTSGGFTDTQYF

d_gene: NA
j_gene: TRBJ2-1
abundance: many
v_gene: TRBV20-1
CDR3nt: TGCAGTGCTAGAGTTAGTCAGGGGTGGGATGAGCAGTTCTTC
CDR3aa: CSARVSQGWDEQFF

d_gene: NA
j_gene: TRBJ2-3
abundance: many
v_gene: TRBV15
CDR3nt: TGTGCCACCAGCAGACCCCCGGGGAAGCGGAGCACAGATACGCAGTATTTT
CDR3aa: CATSRPPGKRSTDTQYF

d_gene: NA
j_gene: TRBJ2-3
abundance: many
v_gene: TRBV2
CDR3nt: TGTGCCAGCAGTCCGATTGGGACACGGTCGGATACGCAGTATTTT
CDR3aa: CASSPIGTRSDTQYF

d_gene: TRBD1
j_gene: TRBJ2-1
abundance: NA
v_gene: TRBV3-1
CDR3nt: TGTGCCAGCAGCCAAACCACAGGGGGTGATGAGCAGTTCTTC
CDR3aa: CASSQTTGGDEQFF

d_gene: NA
j_gene: TRBJ2-7
abundance: NA
v_gene: TRBV29-1
CDR3nt: TGCAGCTTCGAGCGTGGGGACGAGCAGTACTTC
CDR3aa: CSFERGDEQYF

d_gene: NA
j_gene: TRBJ2-2
abundance: few
v_gene: TRBV3-1
CDR3nt: TGTGCCAGCAGCCAGGACCACCTGGCCGGGGAGCTGTTTTTT
CDR3aa: CASSQDHLAGELFF

d_gene: NA
j_gene: TRBJ1-6
abundance: few
v_gene: TRBV7-9
CDR3nt: TGTGCCAGCAGCTTAGCGGCAGGCGCCGATAATTCACCCCTCCACTTT
CDR3aa: CASSLAAGADNSPLHF

d_gene: NA
j_gene: TRBJ2-5
abundance: many
v_gene: TRBV29-1
CDR3nt: TGCAGCGTTGAAGCGAATGGGGAGACCCAGTACTTC
CDR3aa: CSVEANGETQYF

d_gene: NA
j_gene: TRBJ2-3
abundance: many
v_gene: TRBV5-1
CDR3nt: TGCGCCAGCAGCTTAATGAGGGGCTACACAGATACGCAGTATTTT
CDR3aa: CASSLMRGYTDTQYF

d_gene: TRBD2
j_gene: TRBJ2-3
abundance: few
v_gene: TRBV7-9
CDR3nt: TGTGCCAGCAGCCAAGAAAGAGCGGGGGGATTCACAGATACGCAGTATTTT
CDR3aa: CASSQERAGGFTDTQYF

d_gene: TRBD1
j_gene: TRBJ1-1
abundance: few
v_gene: TRBV5-1
CDR3nt: TGCGCCAGTAACGACAGGGCCCAGGGTGAAGCTTTCTTT
CDR3aa: CASNDRAQGEAFF

d_gene: NA
j_gene: TRBJ2-1
abundance: many
v_gene: TRBV2
CDR3nt: TGTGCCAGCAGTGATAGGGTGGCTTCCCTTTACAATGAGCAGTTCTTC
CDR3aa: CASSDRVASLYNEQFF

d_gene: TRBD2
j_gene: TRBJ2-7
abundance: few
v_gene: TRBV5-6
CDR3nt: TGTGCCAGCAGCTCGGCACCTAGCGGGAGAATATTAGCGCGATCCTACGAGCAGTACTTC
CDR3aa: CASSSAPSGRILARSYEQYF

d_gene: TRBD1
j_gene: TRBJ1-4
abundance: many
v_gene: TRBV2
CDR3nt: TGTGCCAGCAGTACCCGGGACAGGGGGATCACTAATGAAAAACTGTTTTTT
CDR3aa: CASSTRDRGITNEKLFF

d_gene: NA
j_gene: TRBJ1-1
abundance: NA
v_gene: TRBV7-2
CDR3nt: TGTGCCAGCAGCTCCCACCATGATTCAGGGTGGGCCGTTCCTGAAGCTTTCTTT
CDR3aa: CASSSHHDSGWAVPEAFF

d_gene: NA
j_gene: TRBJ1-5
abundance: NA
v_gene: TRBV2
CDR3nt: TGTGCCAGCAGTTCAGGGAGTTCAGGAAATCAGCCCCAGCATTTT
CDR3aa: CASSSGSSGNQPQHF

d_gene: NA
j_gene: TRBJ1-6
abundance: NA
v_gene: TRBV27
CDR3nt: TGTGCCAGCAGTCCTCTACCCTATAATTCACCCCTCCACTTT
CDR3aa: CASSPLPYNSPLHF

d_gene: NA
j_gene: TRBJ1-5
abundance: NA
v_gene: TRBV27
CDR3nt: TGTGCCAGCAGTCCGACTCACGGTAGCAATCAGCCCCAGCATTTT
CDR3aa: CASSPTHGSNQPQHF

d_gene: TRBD2
j_gene: TRBJ2-5
abundance: many
v_gene: TRBV10-3
CDR3nt: TGTGCCACCCGGACTAGCGGGGACCAAGAGACCCAGTACTTC
CDR3aa: CATRTSGDQETQYF

d_gene: TRBD2
j_gene: TRBJ2-1
abundance: many
v_gene: TRBV7-9
CDR3nt: TGTGCCAGCAGCTTACAAGCGGGGAGATTATATGAGCAGTTCTTC
CDR3aa: CASSLQAGRLYEQFF

d_gene: NA
j_gene: TRBJ2-5
abundance: many
v_gene: TRBV28
CDR3nt: TGTGCCAGCAGTACCCGGGACTTCCAAGAGACCCAGTACTTC
CDR3aa: CASSTRDFQETQYF

d_gene: NA
j_gene: TRBJ2-1
abundance: few
v_gene: TRBV11-2
CDR3nt: TGTGCCAGCAGTCTACCGACGGGCTCCTACAATGAGCAGTTCTTC
CDR3aa: CASSLPTGSYNEQFF

d_gene: NA
j_gene: TRBJ2-7
abundance: NA
v_gene: TRBV6-2/TRBV6-3
CDR3nt: TGTGCCAGCAGTTACCGGACACCACCCTACGAGCAGTACTTC
CDR3aa: CASSYRTPPYEQYF

d_gene: TRBD2
j_gene: TRBJ2-7
abundance: NA
v_gene: TRBV7-2
CDR3nt: TGTGCCAGCAGCCAAACAAGCCAGGGACTAGACTTCTACGAGCAGTACTTC
CDR3aa: CASSQTSQGLDFYEQYF

d_gene: TRBD2
j_gene: TRBJ2-5
abundance: NA
v_gene: TRBV11-2
CDR3nt: TGTGCCAGCAGCCCTAATAGCGGGGGGGCCGGGGAGACCCAGTACTTC
CDR3aa: CASSPNSGGAGETQYF

d_gene: TRBD2
j_gene: TRBJ2-1
abundance: few
v_gene: TRBV6-1
CDR3nt: TGTGCCAGCAGTTCGTTCTGGGCTAGCGGGATCCACAATGAGCAGTTCTTC
CDR3aa: CASSSFWASGIHNEQFF

d_gene: NA
j_gene: TRBJ2-3
abundance: many
v_gene: TRBV6-1
CDR3nt: TGTGCCAGCAGATCCGGCACTACGGGAGTTGGAACCACAGATACGCAGTATTTT
CDR3aa: CASRSGTTGVGTTDTQYF

d_gene: NA
j_gene: TRBJ1-2
abundance: many
v_gene: TRBV13
CDR3nt: TGTGCCAGCAGCTTTCTCCAGTCTCGTGGCTACACCTTC
CDR3aa: CASSFLQSRGYTF

d_gene: TRBD1
j_gene: TRBJ1-5
abundance: many
v_gene: TRBV20-1
CDR3nt: TGCAGTGCCAATGACGGACAGGGAAGCAATCAGCCCCAGCATTTT
CDR3aa: CSANDGQGSNQPQHF

d_gene: NA
j_gene: TRBJ1-2
abundance: NA
v_gene: TRBV20-1
CDR3nt: TGCAGTGCTAGAGGGGAAATCTATGGCTACACCTTC
CDR3aa: CSARGEIYGYTF

d_gene: TRBD1
j_gene: TRBJ1-6
abundance: few
v_gene: TRBV7-8
CDR3nt: TGTGCCAGCAGCTTAGAGGGACAGGGTATGAAGGCACCCCTCCACTTT
CDR3aa: CASSLEGQGMKAPLHF

d_gene: NA
j_gene: TRBJ2-6
abundance: NA
v_gene: TRBV19
CDR3nt: TGTGCCAGTGGGCAAAGCTCTGGGGCCAACGTCCTGACTTTC
CDR3aa: CASGQSSGANVLTF

d_gene: NA
j_gene: TRBJ2-5
abundance: many
v_gene: TRBV20-1
CDR3nt: TGCAGTGCCCCGAAACGGGAGAGGGAGACCCAGTACTTC
CDR3aa: CSAPKRERETQYF

d_gene: TRBD2
j_gene: TRBJ2-3
abundance: many
v_gene: TRBV7-3
CDR3nt: TGTGCCAGCAGCTTAGCGGGAGGCCGGAGCACAGATACGCAGTATTTT
CDR3aa: CASSLAGGRSTDTQYF

d_gene: TRBD1
j_gene: TRBJ1-6
abundance: few
v_gene: TRBV6-1
CDR3nt: TGTGCCAGCAGTCCAGGGGGTCTTGGTTCACCCCTCCACTTT
CDR3aa: CASSPGGLGSPLHF

d_gene: TRBD1
j_gene: TRBJ2-6
abundance: NA
v_gene: TRBV2
CDR3nt: TGTGCCAGCAGTGGGACAGGTTCATTTGGGGCCAACGTCCTGACTTTC
CDR3aa: CASSGTGSFGANVLTF

d_gene: NA
j_gene: TRBJ2-2
abundance: many
v_gene: TRBV9
CDR3nt: TGTGCCAGCAGCATCTTAGCGAACGGGGAGCTGTTTTTT
CDR3aa: CASSILANGELFF

d_gene: TRBD2
j_gene: TRBJ2-2
abundance: few
v_gene: TRBV11-2
CDR3nt: TGTGCCAGCAGCCACGAACCGGGACTAGCGGCGAACACCGGGGAGCTGTTTTTT
CDR3aa: CASSHEPGLAANTGELFF

d_gene: NA
j_gene: TRBJ1-5
abundance: many
v_gene: TRBV6-1
CDR3nt: TGTGCCAGCAGCCCGCAGGGAAATCAGCCCCAGCATTTT
CDR3aa: CASSPQGNQPQHF

d_gene: TRBD1
j_gene: TRBJ2-2
abundance: NA
v_gene: TRBV5-1
CDR3nt: TGCGCCAGCAGCTTGTCGACAGGGAGTCCCGGGGAGCTGTTTTTT
CDR3aa: CASSLSTGSPGELFF

d_gene: NA
j_gene: TRBJ2-2
abundance: NA
v_gene: TRBV29-1
CDR3nt: TGCAGCGCAGGGGACCCGAACGCCGGGGAGCTGTTTTTT
CDR3aa: CSAGDPNAGELFF

d_gene: TRBD1
j_gene: TRBJ1-2
abundance: few
v_gene: TRBV24-1
CDR3nt: TGTGCCACCAGTGAAGCCGGGACAGAATATGGCTACACCTTC
CDR3aa: CATSEAGTEYGYTF

d_gene: TRBD2
j_gene: TRBJ2-7
abundance: NA
v_gene: TRBV28
CDR3nt: TGTGCCAGCAGCCGCCCCGGACTAGAAGAGCAGTACTTC
CDR3aa: CASSRPGLEEQYF

d_gene: TRBD2
j_gene: TRBJ2-7
abundance: many
v_gene: TRBV3-1
CDR3nt: TGTGCCAGCAGCCAAGATCTGGGGGGAGGGTACGAGCAGTACTTC
CDR3aa: CASSQDLGGGYEQYF

d_gene: TRBD1
j_gene: TRBJ2-5
abundance: many
v_gene: TRBV20-1
CDR3nt: TGCAGTGCTTTTGGGACAGGGCTACAAGAGACCCAGTACTTC
CDR3aa: CSAFGTGLQETQYF

d_gene: NA
j_gene: TRBJ2-5
abundance: NA
v_gene: TRBV20-1
CDR3nt: TGCAGTGCTAGTGGTGACAAATCTCAAGAGACCCAGTACTTC
CDR3aa: CSASGDKSQETQYF

d_gene: TRBD1
j_gene: TRBJ2-7
abundance: NA
v_gene: TRBV5-5
CDR3nt: TGTGCCAGCAGCTTGGCCACAGGGGGTTCCTACGAGCAGTACTTC
CDR3aa: CASSLATGGSYEQYF

d_gene: NA
j_gene: TRBJ1-4
abundance: many
v_gene: TRBV6-5
CDR3nt: TGTGCCAGCAGTTACAGGGGTGGAGAAAAACTGTTTTTT
CDR3aa: CASSYRGGEKLFF

d_gene: TRBD1
j_gene: TRBJ2-7
abundance: many
v_gene: TRBV28
CDR3nt: TGTGCCAGCAGGGCACCGGGACAGGTCTACGAGCAGTACTTC
CDR3aa: CASRAPGQVYEQYF

d_gene: NA
j_gene: TRBJ2-2
abundance: NA
v_gene: TRBV20-1
CDR3nt: TGCAGTGCTCGTTCGGGGATTAAAACCGGGGAGCTGTTTTTT
CDR3aa: CSARSGIKTGELFF

d_gene: TRBD2
j_gene: TRBJ2-7
abundance: few
v_gene: TRBV5-1
CDR3nt: TGCGCCAGCAGCTTGGGACTAGCGGGGCCTTCCTACGAGCAGTACTTC
CDR3aa: CASSLGLAGPSYEQYF

d_gene: NA
j_gene: TRBJ2-7
abundance: few
v_gene: TRBV6-1
CDR3nt: TGTGCCAGCCGAAGGACAGTTAGCTCCTACGAGCAGTACTTC
CDR3aa: CASRRTVSSYEQYF

d_gene: TRBD2
j_gene: TRBJ2-7
abundance: many
v_gene: TRBV28
CDR3nt: TGTGCCAGCAGTTTCCCAGGACTAGCGTCCTACGAGCAGTACTTC
CDR3aa: CASSFPGLASYEQYF